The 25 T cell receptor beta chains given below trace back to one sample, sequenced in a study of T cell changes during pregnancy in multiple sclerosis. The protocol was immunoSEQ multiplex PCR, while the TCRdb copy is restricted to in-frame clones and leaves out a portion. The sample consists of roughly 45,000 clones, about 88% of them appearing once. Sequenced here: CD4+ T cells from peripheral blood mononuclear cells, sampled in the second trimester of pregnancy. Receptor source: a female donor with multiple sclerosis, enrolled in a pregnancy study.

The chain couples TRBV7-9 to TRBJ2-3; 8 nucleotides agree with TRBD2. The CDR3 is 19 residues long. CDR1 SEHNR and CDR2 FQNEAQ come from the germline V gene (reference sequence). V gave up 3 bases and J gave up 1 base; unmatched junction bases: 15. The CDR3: CASSFVAGGWYGGTDTQYF. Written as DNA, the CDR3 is TGTGCCAGCAGCTTCGTTGCGGGGGGTTGGTACGGGGGCACAGATACGCAGTATTTT.

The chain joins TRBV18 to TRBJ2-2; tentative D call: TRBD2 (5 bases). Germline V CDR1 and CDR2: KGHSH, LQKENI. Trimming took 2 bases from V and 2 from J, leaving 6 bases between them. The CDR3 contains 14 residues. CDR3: CASSPTSNTGELFF. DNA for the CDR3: TGTGCCAGCTCACCAACTAGTAACACCGGGGAGCTGTTTTTT.

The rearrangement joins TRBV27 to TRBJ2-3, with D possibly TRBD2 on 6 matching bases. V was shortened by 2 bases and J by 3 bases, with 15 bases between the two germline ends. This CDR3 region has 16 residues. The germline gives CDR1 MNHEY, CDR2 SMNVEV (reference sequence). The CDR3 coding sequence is TGTGCCAGCAGTTTACACCGACTAGTGGGTACAGATACGCAGTATTTT. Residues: CASSLHRLVGTDTQYF.

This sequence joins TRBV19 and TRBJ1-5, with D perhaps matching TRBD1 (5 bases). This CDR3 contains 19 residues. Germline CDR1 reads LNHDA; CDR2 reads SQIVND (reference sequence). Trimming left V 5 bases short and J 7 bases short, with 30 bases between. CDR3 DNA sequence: TGTGCCAGTAGTCCCCGGGGGTTTTGGTCGACAGTAACATACCAGCCCCAGCATTTT. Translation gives CASSPRGFWSTVTYQPQHF.

The CDR3 DNA sequence: TGCGCCAGCAGCCAAGATCAGGTCTCCTACAATGAGCAGTTCTTC. Its translation is CASSQDQVSYNEQFF. The chain carries TRBV4-1 and TRBJ2-1, with D unresolved. This CDR3 contains 15 residues. V was shortened by 0 bases and J by 0 bases, with 6 bases between the two germline ends. Germline assignment: CDR1 MGHRA and CDR2 YSYEKL.

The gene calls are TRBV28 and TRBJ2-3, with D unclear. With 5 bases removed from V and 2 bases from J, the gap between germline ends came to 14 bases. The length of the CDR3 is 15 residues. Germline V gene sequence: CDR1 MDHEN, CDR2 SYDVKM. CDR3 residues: CASSPPLLNTDTQYF. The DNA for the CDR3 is TGTGCCAGCAGTCCCCCCTTACTTAACACAGATACGCAGTATTTT.

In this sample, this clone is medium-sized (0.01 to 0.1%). Here the CDR3 DNA reads TGCGCCAGCAGCCCCGGACAGGGGGGAAGGGACGGGGAGCTGTTTTTT. Residues: CASSPGQGGRDGELFF. This chain joins TRBV5-1 and TRBJ2-2, with TRBD1 identical over 10 bases. The V segment lost 4 bases and the J segment 7 bases; nucleotides outside the gene matches: 10. Germline-derived CDR1 and CDR2 are SGHRS and YFSETQ. This CDR3 spans 16 amino acids. The full variable domain, with the rest looked up from reference TRBV5-1 and TRBJ2-2, is KAGVTQTPRYLIKTRGQQVTLSCSPISGHRSVSWYQQTPGQGLQFLFEYFSETQRNKGNFPGRFSGRQFSNSRSEMNVSTLELGDSALYLCASSPGQGGRDGELFFGEGSRLTVL.

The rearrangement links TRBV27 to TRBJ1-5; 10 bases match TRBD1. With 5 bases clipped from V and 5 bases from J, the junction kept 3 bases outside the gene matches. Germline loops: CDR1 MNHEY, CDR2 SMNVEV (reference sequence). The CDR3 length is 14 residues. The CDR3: CASSRQGAYQPQHF. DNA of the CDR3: TGTGCCAGCAGTAGACAGGGGGCATATCAGCCCCAGCATTTT.

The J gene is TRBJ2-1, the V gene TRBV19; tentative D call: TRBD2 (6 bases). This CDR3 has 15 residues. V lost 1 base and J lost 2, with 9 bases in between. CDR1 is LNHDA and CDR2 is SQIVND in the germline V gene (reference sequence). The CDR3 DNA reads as TGTGCCAGTAGTATAGTCGGGAGCACCTACAATGAGCAGTTCTTC. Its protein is CASSIVGSTYNEQFF.

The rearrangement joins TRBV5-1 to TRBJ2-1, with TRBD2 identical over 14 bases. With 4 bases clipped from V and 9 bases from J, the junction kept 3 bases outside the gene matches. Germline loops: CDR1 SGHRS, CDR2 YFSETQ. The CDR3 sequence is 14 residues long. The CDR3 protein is CASSEGLAGAEQFF. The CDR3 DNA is TGCGCCAGCAGCGAGGGACTAGCGGGAGCTGAGCAGTTCTTC.

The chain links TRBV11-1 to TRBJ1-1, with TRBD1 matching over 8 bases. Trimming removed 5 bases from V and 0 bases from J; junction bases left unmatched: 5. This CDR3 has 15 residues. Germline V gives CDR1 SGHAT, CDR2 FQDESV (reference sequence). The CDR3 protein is CASSARQGLNTEAFF. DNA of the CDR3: TGTGCCAGCAGCGCCCGACAGGGGTTGAACACTGAAGCTTTCTTT.

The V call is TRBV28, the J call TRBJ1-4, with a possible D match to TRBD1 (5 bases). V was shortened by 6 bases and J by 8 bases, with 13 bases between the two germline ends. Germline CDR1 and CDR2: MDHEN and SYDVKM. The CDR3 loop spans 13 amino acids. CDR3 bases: TGTGCCAGCAGCCTCAGGGTCGAAGAAAAACTGTTTTTT. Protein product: CASSLRVEEKLFF.

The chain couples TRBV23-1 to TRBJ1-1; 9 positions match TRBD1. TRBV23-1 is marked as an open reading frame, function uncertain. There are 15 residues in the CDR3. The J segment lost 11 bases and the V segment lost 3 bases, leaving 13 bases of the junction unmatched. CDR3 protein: CASSHGTGIIGGAFF. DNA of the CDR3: TGCGCCAGCAGTCATGGGACAGGGATAATAGGGGGGGCTTTCTTT.

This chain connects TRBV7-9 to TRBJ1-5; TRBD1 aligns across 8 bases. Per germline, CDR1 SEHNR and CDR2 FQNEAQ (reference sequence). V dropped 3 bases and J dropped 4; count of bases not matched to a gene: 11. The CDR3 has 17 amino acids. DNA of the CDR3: TGTGCCAGCAGCTTGAGCATGGGGACAGGAGGTAATCAGCCCCAGCATTTT. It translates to CASSLSMGTGGNQPQHF.

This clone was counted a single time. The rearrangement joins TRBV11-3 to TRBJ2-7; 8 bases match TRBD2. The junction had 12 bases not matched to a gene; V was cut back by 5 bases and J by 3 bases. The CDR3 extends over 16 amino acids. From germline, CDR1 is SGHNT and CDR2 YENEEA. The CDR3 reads CASSHGGGQGGYEQYF. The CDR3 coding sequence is TGTGCCAGCAGCCACGGGGGGGGGCAGGGAGGCTACGAGCAGTACTTC.

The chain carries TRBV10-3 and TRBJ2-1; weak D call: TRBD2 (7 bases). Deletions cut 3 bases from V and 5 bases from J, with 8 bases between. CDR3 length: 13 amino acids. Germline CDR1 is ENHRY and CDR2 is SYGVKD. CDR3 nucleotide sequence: TGTGCCATCAGTGAAGGGGGGGACAATGAGCAGTTCTTC. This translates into CAISEGGDNEQFF.

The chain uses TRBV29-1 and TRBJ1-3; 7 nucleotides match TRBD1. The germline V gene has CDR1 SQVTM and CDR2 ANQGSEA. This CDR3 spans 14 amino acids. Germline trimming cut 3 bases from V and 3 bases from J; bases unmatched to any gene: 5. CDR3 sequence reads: CSVDPTGVGNTIYF. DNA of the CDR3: TGCAGCGTTGACCCCACAGGGGTTGGAAACACCATATATTTT.

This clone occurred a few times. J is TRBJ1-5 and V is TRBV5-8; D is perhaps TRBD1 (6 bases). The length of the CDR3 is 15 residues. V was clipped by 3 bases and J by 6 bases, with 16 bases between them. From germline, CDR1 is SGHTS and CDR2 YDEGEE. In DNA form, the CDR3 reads TGTGCCAGCAGCTCTAGGGGGGGAAGAGGTCAGCCCCAGCATTTT. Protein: CASSSRGGRGQPQHF.

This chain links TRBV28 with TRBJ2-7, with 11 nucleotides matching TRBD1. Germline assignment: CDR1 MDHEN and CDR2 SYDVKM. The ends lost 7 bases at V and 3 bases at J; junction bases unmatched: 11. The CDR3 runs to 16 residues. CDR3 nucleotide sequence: TGTGCCAGCACCTCCCGCTCGGGGACAGGGGGCTACGAGCAGTACTTC. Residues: CASTSRSGTGGYEQYF.

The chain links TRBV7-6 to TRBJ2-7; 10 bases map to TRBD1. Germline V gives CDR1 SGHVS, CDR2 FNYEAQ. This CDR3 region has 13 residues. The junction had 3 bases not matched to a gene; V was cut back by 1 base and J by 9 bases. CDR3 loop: CASSLGTGGRQYF. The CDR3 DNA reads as TGTGCCAGCAGCTTAGGGACAGGGGGTCGGCAGTACTTC.

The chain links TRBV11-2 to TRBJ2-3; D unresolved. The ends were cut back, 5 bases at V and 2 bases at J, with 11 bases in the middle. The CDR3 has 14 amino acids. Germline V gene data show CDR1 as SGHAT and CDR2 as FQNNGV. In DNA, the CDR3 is TGTGCCAGCAGCCTTGACTTCTCCACAGATACGCAGTATTTT. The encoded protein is CASSLDFSTDTQYF.

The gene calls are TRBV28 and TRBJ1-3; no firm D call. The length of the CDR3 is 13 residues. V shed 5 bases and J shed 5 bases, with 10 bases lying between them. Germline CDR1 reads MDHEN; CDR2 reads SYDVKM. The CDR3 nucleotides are TGTGCCAGCAGTGGGAGCCTAAGAAACACCATATATTTT. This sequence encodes CASSGSLRNTIYF.

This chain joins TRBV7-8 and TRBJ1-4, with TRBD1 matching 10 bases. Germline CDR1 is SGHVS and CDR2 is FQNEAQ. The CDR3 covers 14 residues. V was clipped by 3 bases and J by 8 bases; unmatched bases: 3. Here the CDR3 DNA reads TGTGCCAGCAGCTTCCGGGACAGGGGAGAAAAACTGTTTTTT. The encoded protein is CASSFRDRGEKLFF.

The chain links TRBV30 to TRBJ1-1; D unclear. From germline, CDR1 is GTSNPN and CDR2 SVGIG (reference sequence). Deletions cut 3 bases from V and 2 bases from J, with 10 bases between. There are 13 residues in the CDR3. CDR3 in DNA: TGTGCCTGGAGGGCGGCCGGTAACACTGAAGCTTTCTTT. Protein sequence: CAWRAAGNTEAFF. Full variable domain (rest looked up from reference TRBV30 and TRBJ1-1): SQTIHQWPATLVQPVGSPLSLECTVEGTSNPNLYWYRQAAGRGLQLLFYSVGIGQISSEVPQNLSASRPQDRQFILSSKKLLLSDSGFYLCAWRAAGNTEAFFGQGTRLTVV.

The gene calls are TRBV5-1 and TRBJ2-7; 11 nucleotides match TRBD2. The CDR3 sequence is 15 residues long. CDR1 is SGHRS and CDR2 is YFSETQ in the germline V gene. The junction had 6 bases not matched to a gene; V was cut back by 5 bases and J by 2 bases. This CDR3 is CASSSTSGVPYEQYF. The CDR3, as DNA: TGCGCCAGCAGTTCGACTAGCGGGGTACCCTACGAGCAGTACTTC.